A single sample is the source of the 5 T cell receptor beta chains below, sequenced in a study of T cell responses to AZD1222 COVID-19 vaccine. Sequenced by immunoSEQ multiplex PCR; TCRdb stores in-frame clones only, minus some. The sample carries over 120,000 clones, just over 90% recorded once. The sequencing here drew on peripheral blood, taken on day 0 of AZD1222 vaccination. Receptors were obtained from an adult in good health.

This chain connects TRBV5-6 to TRBJ1-4; no reliable D call. There are 13 residues in the CDR3. V was cut by 4 bases and J by 7 bases, with 11 bases left in between. CDR1 is SGHDT and CDR2 is YYEEEE in the germline V gene. CDR3 sequence reads: CASSLQAGEKLFF. DNA of the CDR3: TGTGCCAGCAGCCTCCAGGCGGGTGAAAAACTGTTTTTT. The full variable domain, its missing parts supplied by reference TRBV5-6 and TRBJ1-4, is DAGVTQSPTHLIKTRGQQVTLRCSPKSGHDTVSWYQQALGQGPQFIFQYYEEEERQRGNFPDRFSGHQFPNYSSELNVNALLLGDSALYLCASSLQAGEKLFFGSGTQLSVL.

The rearrangement joins TRBV11-1 to TRBJ1-2; D gene uncertain. The CDR3 totals 14 residues. CDR1 and CDR2 (germline): SGHAT, FQDESV (reference sequence). The V and J ends lost 4 bases and 8 bases respectively, with 17 bases between them. The CDR3 DNA reads as TGTGCCAGCAGCTGGGCAGCCACTGACCTGGGCTACACCTTC. Translation: CASSWAATDLGYTF.

The J gene is TRBJ1-1, the V gene TRBV6-5, with D perhaps TRBD1 (6 bases). CDR1 and CDR2 (germline): MNHEY, SVGAGI. The germline V and J ends were trimmed by 2 bases and 7 bases, with 14 bases remaining between them. The CDR3 has 14 residues. The CDR3 region has the DNA TGTGCCAGCAGTTACGCTTCAGGGGCCTTTGAAGCTTTCTTT. Its translation: CASSYASGAFEAFF.

The chain combines TRBV4-2 with TRBJ2-1; no firm D call. CDR1 LGHNA and CDR2 YNFKEQ come from the germline V gene. The CDR3 is made up of 13 amino acids. Trimming shortened V by 2 bases and J by 5 bases, and 7 bases separated the two germline ends. CDR3 region: CASSQTRDNEQFF. CDR3 DNA sequence: TGTGCCAGCAGCCAAACTCGAGACAATGAGCAGTTCTTC.

The chain combines TRBV6-1 with TRBJ1-6; TRBD1 matches at 9 bases. The V segment lost 3 bases and the J segment 10 bases; nucleotides outside the gene matches: 7. Germline V lookup: CDR1 MNHNS, CDR2 SASEGT. The CDR3 has 15 amino acids. The DNA for the CDR3 is TGTGCCAGCAGTGACATGGGACAGGGCTCATCACCCCTCCACTTT. Encoded protein: CASSDMGQGSSPLHF.